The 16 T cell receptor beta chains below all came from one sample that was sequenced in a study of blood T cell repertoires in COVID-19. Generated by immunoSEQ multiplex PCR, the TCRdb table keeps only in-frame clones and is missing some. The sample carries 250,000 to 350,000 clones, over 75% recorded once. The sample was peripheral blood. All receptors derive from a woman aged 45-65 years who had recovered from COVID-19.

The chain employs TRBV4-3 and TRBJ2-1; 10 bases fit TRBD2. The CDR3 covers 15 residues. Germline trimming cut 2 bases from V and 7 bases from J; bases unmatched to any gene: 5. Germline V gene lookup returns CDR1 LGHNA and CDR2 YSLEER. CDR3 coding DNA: TGCGCCAGCAGCCAATTAGCGGGGGGTCTTAATGAGCAGTTCTTC. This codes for CASSQLAGGLNEQFF.

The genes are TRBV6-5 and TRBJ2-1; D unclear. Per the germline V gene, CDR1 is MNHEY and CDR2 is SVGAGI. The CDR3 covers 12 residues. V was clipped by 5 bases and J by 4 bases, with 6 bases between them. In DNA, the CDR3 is TGTGCCAGCAGTAAGCTATACAATGAGCAGTTCTTC. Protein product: CASSKLYNEQFF.

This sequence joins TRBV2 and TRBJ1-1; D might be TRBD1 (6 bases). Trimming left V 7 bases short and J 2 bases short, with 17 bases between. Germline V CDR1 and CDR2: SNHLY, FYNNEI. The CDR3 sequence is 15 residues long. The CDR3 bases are TGTGCCAGCACCAAACGGACAGCCGAAAACACTGAAGCTTTCTTT. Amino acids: CASTKRTAENTEAFF.

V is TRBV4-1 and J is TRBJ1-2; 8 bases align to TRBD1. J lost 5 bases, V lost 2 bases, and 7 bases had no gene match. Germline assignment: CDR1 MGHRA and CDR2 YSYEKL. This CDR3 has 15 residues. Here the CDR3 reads CASSQPPTGEYGYTF. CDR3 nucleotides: TGCGCCAGCAGCCAACCTCCGACAGGGGAATATGGCTACACCTTC.

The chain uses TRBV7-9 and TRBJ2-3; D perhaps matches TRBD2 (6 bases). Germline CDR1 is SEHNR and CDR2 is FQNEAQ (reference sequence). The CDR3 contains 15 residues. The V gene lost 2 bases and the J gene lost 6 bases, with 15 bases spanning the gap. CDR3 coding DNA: TGTGCCAGCAGCTTACTTGGGGAGGCGTACGATACGCAGTATTTT. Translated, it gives CASSLLGEAYDTQYF.

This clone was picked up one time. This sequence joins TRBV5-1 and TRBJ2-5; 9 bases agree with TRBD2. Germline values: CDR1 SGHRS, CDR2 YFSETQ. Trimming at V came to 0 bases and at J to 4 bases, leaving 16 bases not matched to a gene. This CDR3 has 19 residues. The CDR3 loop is CASSLALWGSGGERETQYF. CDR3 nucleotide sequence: TGCGCCAGCAGCTTGGCCTTGTGGGGTAGCGGGGGTGAAAGAGAGACCCAGTACTTC.

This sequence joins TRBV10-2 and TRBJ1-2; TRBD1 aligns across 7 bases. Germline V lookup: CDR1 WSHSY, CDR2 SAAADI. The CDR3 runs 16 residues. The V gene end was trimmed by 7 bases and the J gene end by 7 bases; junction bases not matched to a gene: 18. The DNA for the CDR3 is TGCGCCAGCACCTCGCTTTGGGACAGAGGTGGTGGTGGCTACACCTTC. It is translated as CASTSLWDRGGGGYTF.

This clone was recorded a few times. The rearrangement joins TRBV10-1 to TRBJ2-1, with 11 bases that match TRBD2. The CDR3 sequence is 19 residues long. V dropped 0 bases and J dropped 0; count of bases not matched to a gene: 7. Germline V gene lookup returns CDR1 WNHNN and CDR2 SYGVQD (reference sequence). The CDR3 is CASSESKLAGASSYNEQFF. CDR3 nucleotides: TGCGCCAGCAGTGAGTCGAAACTAGCGGGAGCGAGCTCCTACAATGAGCAGTTCTTC.

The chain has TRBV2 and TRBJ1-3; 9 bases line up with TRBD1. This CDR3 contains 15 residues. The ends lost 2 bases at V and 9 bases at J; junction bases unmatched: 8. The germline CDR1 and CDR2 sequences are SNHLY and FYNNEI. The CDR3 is CASSEWGGQGGTIYF. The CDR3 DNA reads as TGTGCCAGCAGTGAATGGGGGGGACAGGGAGGCACCATATATTTT.

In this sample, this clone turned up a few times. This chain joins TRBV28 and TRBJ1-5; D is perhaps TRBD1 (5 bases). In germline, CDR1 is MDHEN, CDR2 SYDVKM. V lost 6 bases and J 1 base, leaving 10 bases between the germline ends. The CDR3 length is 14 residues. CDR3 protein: CASSLTASNQPQHF. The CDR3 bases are TGTGCCAGCAGCCTGACAGCCAGCAATCAGCCCCAGCATTTT.

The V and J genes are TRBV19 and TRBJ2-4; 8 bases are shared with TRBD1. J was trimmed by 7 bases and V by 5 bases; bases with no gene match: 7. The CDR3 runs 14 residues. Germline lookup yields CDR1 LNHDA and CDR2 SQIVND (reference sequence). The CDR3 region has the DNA TGTGCCAGTAGTGTAGGACAGGGAATGAACATTCAGTACTTC. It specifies CASSVGQGMNIQYF.

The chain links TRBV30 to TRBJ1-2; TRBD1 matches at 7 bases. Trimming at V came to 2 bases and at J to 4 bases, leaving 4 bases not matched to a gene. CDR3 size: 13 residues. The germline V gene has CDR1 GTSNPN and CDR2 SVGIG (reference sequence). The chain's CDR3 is CAWSRTGPYGYTF. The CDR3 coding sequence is TGTGCCTGGAGTCGGACAGGACCCTATGGCTACACCTTC.

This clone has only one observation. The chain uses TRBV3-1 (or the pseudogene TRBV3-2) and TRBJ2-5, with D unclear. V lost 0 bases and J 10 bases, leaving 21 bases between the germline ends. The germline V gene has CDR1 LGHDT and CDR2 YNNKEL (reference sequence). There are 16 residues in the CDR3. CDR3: CASSQDWLAAVTSQYF. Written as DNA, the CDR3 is TGTGCCAGCAGCCAAGATTGGCTCGCGGCCGTGACGAGCCAGTACTTC.

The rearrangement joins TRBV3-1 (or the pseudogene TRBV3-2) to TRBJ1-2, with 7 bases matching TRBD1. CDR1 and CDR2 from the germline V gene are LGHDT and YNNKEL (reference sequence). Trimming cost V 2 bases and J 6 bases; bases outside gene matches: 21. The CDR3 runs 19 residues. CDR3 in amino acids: CASSQRRVGQDLIGDGYTF. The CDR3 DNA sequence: TGTGCCAGCAGCCAAAGAAGGGTAGGACAGGATCTAATAGGGGATGGCTACACCTTC.

The CDR3 here is CASVTRHRLYGYTF. CDR3 bases: TGTGCCAGTGTTACCAGGCACAGGCTCTATGGCTACACCTTC. The V gene is TRBV19, the J gene TRBJ1-2; possibly TRBD1 for D (5 bases). Germline V gene sequence: CDR1 LNHDA, CDR2 SQIVND (reference sequence). The CDR3 has 14 amino acids. Trimming stripped 8 bases from V and 4 bases from J, with 17 bases between.

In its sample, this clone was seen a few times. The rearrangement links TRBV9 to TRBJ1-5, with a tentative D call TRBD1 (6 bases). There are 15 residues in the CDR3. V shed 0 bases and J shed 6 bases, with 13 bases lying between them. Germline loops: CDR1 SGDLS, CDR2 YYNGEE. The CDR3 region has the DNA TGTGCCAGCAGCGTAGGAGGGGGGGCTGGTCAGCCCCAGCATTTT. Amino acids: CASSVGGGAGQPQHF. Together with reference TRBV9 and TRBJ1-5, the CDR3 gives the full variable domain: DSGVTQTPKHLITATGQRVTLRCSPRSGDLSVYWYQQSLDQGLQFLIQYYNGEERAKGNILERFSAQQFPDLHSELNLSSLELGDSALYFCASSVGGGAGQPQHFGDGTRLSIL.